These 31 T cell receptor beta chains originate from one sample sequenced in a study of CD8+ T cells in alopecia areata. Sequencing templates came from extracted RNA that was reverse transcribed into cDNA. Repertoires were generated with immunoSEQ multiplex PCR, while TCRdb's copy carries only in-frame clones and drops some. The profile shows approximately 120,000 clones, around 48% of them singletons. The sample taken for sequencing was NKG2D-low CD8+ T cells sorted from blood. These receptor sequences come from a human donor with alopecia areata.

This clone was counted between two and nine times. The CDR3 sequence is CSVTGKVANYGYTF. In DNA form, the CDR3 reads TGCAGCGTTACAGGGAAAGTCGCTAACTATGGCTACACCTTC. The chain links TRBV29-1 to TRBJ1-2; possible D gene TRBD1, 6 bases. Germline values: CDR1 SQVTM, CDR2 ANQGSEA. The CDR3 contains 14 residues. V was trimmed by 5 bases and J by 0 bases, leaving 13 bases between them. The complete variable domain, with remaining parts taken from reference TRBV29-1 and TRBJ1-2, reads SAVISQKPSRDICQRGTSLTIQCQVDSQVTMMFWYRQQPGQSLTLIATANQGSEATYESGFVIDKFPISRPNLTFSTLTVSNMSPEDSSIYLCSVTGKVANYGYTFGSGTRLTVV.

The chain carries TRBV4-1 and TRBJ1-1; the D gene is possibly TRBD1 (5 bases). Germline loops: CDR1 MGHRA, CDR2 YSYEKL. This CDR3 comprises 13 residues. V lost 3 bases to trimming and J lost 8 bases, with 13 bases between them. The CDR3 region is CASSHLQDDEAFF. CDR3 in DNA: TGCGCCAGCAGCCACCTACAGGATGACGAAGCTTTCTTT.

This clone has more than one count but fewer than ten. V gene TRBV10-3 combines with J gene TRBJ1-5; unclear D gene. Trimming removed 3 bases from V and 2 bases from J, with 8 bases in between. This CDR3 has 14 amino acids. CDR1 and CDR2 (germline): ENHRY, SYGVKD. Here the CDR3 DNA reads TGTGCCATCAGTGATGGGATAGGCAATCAGCCCCAGCATTTT. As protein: CAISDGIGNQPQHF.

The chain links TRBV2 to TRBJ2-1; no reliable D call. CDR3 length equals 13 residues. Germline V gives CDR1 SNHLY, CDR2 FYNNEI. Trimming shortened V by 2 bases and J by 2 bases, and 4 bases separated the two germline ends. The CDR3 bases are TGTGCCAGCAGTGAATGGCCCTACAATGAGCAGTTCTTC. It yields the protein CASSEWPYNEQFF.

The CDR3 DNA is TGTGCCAGCAGTATGGGACGAAATAATGAGCAGTTCTTC. The encoded protein is CASSMGRNNEQFF. V gene TRBV27 combines with J gene TRBJ2-1; D may match TRBD1 or TRBD2 (5 bases each). CDR1 and CDR2 from the germline V gene are MNHEY and SMNVEV (reference sequence). The CDR3 is made up of 13 amino acids. Trimming removed 5 bases at V and 7 bases at J, with 12 bases between.

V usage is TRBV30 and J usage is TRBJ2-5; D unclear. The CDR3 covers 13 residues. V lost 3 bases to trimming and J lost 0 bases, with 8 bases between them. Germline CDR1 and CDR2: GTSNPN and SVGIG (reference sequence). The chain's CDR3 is CAWSPENQETQYF. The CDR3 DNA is TGTGCCTGGAGCCCCGAGAACCAAGAGACCCAGTACTTC.

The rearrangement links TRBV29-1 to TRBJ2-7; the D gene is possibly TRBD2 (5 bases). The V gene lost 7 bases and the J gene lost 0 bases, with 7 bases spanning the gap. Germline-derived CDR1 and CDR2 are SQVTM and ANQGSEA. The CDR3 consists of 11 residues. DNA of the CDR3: TGCAGCGCCGAGGGCTCCTACGAGCAGTACTTC. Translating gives CSAEGSYEQYF.

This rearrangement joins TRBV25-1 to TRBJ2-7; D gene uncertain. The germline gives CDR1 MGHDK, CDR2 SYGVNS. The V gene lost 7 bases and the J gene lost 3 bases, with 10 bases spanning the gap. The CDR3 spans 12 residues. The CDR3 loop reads CASTGSYYEQYF. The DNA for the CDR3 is TGTGCCAGCACGGGCAGCTACTACGAGCAGTACTTC.

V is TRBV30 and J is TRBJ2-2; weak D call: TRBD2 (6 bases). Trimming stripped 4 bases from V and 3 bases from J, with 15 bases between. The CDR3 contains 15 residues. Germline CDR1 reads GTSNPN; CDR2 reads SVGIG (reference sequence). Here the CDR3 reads CAWTNGGKDTGELFF. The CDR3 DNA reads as TGTGCCTGGACTAACGGGGGAAAGGACACCGGGGAGCTGTTTTTT.

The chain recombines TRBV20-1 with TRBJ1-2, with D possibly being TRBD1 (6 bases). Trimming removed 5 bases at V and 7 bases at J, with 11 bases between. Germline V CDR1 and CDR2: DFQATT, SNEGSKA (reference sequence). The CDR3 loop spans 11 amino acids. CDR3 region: CSAPGVGGYTF. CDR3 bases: TGCAGTGCTCCAGGGGTTGGTGGCTACACCTTC.

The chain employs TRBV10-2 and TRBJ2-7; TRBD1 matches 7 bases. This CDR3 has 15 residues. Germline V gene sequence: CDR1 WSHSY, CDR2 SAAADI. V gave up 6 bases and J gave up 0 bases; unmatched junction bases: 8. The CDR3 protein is CASRVGQMSSYEQYF. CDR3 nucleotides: TGCGCCAGCAGAGTGGGACAGATGAGCTCCTACGAGCAGTACTTC.

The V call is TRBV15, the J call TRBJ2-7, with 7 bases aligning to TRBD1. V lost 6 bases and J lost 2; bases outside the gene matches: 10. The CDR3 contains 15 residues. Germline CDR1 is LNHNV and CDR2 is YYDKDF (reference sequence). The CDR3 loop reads CATSKTGVGPYEQYF. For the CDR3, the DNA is TGTGCCACCAGTAAAACAGGGGTGGGACCCTACGAGCAGTACTTC.

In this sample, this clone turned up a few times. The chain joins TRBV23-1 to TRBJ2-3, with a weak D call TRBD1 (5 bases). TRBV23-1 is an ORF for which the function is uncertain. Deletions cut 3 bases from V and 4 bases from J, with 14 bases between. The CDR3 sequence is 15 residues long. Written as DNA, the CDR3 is TGCGCCAGCAGTCAGTTGGGGCCGCCCCCAGATACGCAGTATTTT. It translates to CASSQLGPPPDTQYF.

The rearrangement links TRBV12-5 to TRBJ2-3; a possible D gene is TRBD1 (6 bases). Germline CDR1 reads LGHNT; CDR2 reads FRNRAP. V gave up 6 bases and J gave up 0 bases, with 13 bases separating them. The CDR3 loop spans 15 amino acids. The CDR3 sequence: CASGPGQSSTDTQYF. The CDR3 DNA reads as TGTGCTAGTGGACCCGGACAGTCTAGCACAGATACGCAGTATTTT.

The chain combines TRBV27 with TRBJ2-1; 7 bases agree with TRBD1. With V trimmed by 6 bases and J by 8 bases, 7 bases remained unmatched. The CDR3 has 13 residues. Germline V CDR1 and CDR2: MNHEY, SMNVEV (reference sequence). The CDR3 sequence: CASSSDRAHEQFF. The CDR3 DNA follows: TGTGCCAGCAGCTCCGACAGGGCCCATGAGCAGTTCTTC.

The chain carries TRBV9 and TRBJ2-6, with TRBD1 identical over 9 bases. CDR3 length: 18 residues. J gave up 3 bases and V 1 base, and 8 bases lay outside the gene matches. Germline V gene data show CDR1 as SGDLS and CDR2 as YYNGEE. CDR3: CASSVPGQGSSGANVLTF. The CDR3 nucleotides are TGTGCCAGCAGCGTACCGGGACAGGGAAGTAGTGGGGCCAACGTCCTGACTTTC.

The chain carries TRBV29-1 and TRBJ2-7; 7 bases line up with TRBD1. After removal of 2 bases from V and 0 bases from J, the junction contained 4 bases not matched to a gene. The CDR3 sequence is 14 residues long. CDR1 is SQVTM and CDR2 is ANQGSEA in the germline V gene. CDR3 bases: TGCAGCGTTGAACTACAGGGGTCCTCCTACGAGCAGTACTTC. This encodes CSVELQGSSYEQYF.

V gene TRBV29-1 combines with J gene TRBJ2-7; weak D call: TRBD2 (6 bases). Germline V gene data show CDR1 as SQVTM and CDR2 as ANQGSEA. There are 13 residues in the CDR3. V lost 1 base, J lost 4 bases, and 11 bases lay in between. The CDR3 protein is CSVEGGEQYEQYF. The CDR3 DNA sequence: TGCAGCGTTGAAGGGGGGGAGCAGTACGAGCAGTACTTC.

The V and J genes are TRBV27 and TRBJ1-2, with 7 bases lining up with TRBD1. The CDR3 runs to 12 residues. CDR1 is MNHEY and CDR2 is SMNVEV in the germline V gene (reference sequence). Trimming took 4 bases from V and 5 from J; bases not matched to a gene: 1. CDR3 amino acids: CASSSGGYGYTF. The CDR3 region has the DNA TGTGCCAGCAGTTCAGGGGGTTATGGCTACACCTTC.

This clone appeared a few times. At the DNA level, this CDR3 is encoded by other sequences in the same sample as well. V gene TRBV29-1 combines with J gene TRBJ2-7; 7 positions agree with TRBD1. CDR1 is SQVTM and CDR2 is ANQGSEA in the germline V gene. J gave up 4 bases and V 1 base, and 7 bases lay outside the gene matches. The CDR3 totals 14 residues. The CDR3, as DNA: TGCAGCGTTGAAGTCGGGACAGAAACGTACGAGCAGTACTTC. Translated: CSVEVGTETYEQYF.

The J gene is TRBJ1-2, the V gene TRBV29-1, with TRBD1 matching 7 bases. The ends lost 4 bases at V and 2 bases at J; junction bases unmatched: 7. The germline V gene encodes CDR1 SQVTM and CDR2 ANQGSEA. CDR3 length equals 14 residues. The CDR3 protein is CSVVRDSDNYGYTF. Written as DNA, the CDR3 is TGCAGCGTTGTGCGGGACAGTGACAACTATGGCTACACCTTC.

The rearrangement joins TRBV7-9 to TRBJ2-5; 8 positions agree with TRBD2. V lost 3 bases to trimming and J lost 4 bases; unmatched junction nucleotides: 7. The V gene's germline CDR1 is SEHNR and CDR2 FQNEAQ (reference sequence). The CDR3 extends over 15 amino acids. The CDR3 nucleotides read TGTGCCAGCAGCTTGGCGGGGGGAATCCTAGAGACCCAGTACTTC. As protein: CASSLAGGILETQYF.

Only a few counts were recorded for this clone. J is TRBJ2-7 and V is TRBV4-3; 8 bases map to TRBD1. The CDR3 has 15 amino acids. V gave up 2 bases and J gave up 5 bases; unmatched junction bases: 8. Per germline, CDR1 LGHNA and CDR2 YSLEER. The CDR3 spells CASSQQTGAADEQYF. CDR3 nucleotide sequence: TGCGCCAGCAGCCAACAGACAGGGGCCGCGGACGAGCAGTACTTC.

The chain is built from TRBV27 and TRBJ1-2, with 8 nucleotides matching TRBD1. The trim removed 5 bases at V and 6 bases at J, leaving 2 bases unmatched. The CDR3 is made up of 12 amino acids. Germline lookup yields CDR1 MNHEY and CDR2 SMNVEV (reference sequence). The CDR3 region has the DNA TGTGCCAGCAGTGCGACAGGGGATGGCTACACCTTC. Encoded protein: CASSATGDGYTF.

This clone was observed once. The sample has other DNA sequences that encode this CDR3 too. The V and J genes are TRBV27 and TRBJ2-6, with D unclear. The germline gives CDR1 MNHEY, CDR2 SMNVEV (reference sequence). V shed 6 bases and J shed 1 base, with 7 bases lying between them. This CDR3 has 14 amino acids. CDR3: CASSLGSGANVLTF. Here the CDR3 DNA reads TGTGCCAGCAGCCTGGGGTCTGGGGCCAACGTCCTGACTTTC. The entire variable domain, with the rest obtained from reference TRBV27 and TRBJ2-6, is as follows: EAQVTQNPRYLITVTGKKLTVTCSQNMNHEYMSWYRQDPGLGLRQIYYSMNVEVTDKGDVPEGYKVSRKEKRNFPLILESPSPNQTSLYFCASSLGSGANVLTFGAGSRLTVL.

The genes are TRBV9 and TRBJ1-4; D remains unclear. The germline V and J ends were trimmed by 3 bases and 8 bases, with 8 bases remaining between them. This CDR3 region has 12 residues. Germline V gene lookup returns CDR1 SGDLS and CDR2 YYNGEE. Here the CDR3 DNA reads TGTGCCAGCAGCGAGGATGGCGAAAAACTGTTTTTT. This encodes CASSEDGEKLFF.

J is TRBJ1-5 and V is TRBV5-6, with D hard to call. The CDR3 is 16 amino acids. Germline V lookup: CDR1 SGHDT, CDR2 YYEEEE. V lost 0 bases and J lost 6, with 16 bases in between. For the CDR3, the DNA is TGTGCCAGCAGCTTGGCCGGAGGCCTCAAGGCTCAGCCCCAGCATTTT. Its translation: CASSLAGGLKAQPQHF.

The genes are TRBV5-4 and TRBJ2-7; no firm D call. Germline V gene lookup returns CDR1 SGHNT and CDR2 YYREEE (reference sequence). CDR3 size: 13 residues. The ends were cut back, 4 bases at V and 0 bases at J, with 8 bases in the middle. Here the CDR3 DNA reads TGTGCCAGCAGCCCCGAGAGCTCCTACGAGCAGTACTTC. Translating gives CASSPESSYEQYF. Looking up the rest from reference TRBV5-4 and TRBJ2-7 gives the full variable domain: ETGVTQSPTHLIKTRGQQVTLRCSSQSGHNTVSWYQQALGQGPQFIFQYYREEENGRGNFPPRFSGLQFPNYSSELNVNALELDDSALYLCASSPESSYEQYFGPGTRLTVT.

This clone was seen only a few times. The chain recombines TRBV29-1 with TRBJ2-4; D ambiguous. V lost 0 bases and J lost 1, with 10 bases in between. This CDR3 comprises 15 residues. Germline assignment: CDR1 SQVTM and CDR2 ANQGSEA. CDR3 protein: CSVEDVVSAKNIQYF. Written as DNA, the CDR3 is TGCAGCGTTGAAGATGTAGTATCGGCCAAAAACATTCAGTACTTC.

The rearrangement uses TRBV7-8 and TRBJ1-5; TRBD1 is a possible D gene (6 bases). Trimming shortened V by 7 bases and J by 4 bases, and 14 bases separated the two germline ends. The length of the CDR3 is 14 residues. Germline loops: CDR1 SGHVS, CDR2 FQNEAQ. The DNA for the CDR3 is TGTGCCAGCAACCAAGGGGGGATGAATCAGCCCCAGCATTTT. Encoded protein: CASNQGGMNQPQHF.

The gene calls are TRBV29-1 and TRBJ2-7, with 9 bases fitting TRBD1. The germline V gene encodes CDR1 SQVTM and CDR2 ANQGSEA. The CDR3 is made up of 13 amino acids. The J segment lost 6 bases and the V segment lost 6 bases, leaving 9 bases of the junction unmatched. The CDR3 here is CSVSGQGKIEQYF. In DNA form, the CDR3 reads TGCAGCGTGTCCGGACAGGGGAAAATCGAGCAGTACTTC.